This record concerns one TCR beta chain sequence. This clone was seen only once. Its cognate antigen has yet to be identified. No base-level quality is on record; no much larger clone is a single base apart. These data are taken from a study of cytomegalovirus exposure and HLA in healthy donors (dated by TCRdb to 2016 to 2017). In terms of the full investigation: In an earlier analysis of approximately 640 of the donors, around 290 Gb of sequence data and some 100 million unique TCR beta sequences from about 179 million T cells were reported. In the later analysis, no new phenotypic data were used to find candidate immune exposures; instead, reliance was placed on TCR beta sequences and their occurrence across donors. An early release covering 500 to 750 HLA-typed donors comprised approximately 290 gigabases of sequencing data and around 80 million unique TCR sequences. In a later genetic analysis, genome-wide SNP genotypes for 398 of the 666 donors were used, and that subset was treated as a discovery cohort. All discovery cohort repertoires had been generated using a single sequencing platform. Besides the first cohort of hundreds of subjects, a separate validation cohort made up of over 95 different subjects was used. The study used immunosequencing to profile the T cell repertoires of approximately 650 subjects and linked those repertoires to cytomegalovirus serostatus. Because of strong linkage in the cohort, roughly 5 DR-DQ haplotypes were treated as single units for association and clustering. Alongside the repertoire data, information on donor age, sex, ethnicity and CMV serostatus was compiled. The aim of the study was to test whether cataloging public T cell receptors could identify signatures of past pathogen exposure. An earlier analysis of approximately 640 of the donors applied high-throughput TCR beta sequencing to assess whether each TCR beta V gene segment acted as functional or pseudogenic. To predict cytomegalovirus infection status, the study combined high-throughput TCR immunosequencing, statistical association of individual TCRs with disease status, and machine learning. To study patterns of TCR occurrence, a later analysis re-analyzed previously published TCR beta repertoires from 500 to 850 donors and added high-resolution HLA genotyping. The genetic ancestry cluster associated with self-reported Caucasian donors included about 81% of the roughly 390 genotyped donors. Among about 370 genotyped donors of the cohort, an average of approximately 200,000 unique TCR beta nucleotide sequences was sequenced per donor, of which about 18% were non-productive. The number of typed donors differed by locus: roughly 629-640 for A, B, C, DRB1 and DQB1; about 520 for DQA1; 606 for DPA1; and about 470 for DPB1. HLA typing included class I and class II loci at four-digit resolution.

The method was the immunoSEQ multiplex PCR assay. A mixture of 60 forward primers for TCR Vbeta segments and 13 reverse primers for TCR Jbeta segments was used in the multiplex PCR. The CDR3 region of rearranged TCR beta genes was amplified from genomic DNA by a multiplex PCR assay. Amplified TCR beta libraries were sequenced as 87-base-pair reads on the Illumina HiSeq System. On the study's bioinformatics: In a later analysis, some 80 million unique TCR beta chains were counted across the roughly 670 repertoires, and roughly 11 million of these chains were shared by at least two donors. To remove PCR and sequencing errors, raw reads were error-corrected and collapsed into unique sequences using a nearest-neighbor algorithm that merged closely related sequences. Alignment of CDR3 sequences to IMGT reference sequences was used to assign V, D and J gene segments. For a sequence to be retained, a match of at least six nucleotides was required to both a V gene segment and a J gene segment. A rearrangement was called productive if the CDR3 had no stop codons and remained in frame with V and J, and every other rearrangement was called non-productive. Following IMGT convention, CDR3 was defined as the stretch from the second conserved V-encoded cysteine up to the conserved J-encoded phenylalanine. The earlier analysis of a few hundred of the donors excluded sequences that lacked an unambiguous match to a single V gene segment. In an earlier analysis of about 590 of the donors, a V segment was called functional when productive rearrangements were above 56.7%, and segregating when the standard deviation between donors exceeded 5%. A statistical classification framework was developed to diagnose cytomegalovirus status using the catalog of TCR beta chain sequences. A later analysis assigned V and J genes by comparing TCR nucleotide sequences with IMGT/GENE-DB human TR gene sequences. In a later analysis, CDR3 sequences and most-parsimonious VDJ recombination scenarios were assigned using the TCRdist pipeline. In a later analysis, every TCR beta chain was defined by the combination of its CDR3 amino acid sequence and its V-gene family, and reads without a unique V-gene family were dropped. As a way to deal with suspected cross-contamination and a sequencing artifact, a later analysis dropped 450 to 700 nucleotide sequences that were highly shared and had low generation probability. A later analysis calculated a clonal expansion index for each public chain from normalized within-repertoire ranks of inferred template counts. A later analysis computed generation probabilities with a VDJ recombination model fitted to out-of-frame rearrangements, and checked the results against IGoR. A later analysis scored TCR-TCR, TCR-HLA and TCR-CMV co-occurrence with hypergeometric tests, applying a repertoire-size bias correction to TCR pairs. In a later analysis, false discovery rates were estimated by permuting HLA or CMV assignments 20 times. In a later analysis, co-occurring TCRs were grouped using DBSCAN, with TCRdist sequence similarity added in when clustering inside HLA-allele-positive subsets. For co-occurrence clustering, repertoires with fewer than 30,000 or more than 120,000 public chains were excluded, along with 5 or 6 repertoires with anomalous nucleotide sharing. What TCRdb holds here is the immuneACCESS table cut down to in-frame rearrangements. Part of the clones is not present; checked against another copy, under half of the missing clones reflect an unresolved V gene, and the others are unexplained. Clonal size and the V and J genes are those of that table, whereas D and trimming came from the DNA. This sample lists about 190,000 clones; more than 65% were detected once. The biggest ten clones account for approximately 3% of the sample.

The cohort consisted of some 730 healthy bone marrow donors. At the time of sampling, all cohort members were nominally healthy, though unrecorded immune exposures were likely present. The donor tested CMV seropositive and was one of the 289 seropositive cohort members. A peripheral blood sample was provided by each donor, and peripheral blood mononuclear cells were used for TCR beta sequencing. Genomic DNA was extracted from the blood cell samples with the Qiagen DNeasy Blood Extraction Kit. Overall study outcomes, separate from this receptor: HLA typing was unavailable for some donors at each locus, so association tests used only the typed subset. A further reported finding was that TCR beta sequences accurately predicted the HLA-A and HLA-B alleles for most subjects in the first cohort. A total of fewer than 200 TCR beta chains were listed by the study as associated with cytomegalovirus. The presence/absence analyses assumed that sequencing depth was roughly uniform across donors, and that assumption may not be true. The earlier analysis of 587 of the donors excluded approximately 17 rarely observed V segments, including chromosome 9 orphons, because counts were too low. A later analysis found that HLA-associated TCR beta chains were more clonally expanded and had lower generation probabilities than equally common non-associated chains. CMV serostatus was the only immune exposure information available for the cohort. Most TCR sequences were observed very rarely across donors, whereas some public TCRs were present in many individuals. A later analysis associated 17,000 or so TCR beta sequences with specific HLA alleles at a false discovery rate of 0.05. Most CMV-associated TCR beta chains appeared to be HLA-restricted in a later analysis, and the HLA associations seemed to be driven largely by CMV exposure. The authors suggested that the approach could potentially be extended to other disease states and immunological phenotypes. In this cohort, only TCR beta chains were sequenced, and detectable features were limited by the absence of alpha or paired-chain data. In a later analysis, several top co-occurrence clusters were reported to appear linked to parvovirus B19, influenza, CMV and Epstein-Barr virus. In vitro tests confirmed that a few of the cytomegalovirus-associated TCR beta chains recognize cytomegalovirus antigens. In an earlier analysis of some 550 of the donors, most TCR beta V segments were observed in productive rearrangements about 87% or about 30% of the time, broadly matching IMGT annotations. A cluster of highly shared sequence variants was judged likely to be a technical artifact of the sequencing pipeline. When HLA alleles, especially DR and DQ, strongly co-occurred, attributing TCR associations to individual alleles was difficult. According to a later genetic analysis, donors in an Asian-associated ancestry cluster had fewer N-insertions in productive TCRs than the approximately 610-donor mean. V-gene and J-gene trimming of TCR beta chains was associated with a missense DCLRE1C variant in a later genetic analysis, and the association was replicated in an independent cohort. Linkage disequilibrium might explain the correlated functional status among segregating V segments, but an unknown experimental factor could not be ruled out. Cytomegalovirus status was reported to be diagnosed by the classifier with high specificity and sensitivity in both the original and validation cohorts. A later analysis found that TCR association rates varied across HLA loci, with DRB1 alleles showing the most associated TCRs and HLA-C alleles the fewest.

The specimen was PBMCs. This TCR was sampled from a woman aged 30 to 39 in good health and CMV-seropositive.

In nucleotide form, the sequence is TGTGCCAGTAGCACGCCAGGGGTTAGGGGCAATCAGCCCCAGCATTTT. This codes for CASSTPGVRGNQPQHF. The rearrangement joined TRBV19 to TRBJ1-5; TRBD1 could be the D gene, as 6 bases match. The CDR3 starts with the cysteine, ends with the phenylalanine, and has 16 residues. Only the CDR3 region is kept as DNA, spanning 48 bases read in frame from base 1. CDR1 LNHDA and CDR2 SQIVND are derived from the germline V gene (reference sequence). V loses 6 bases of germline sequence and J loses 2 bases, and the interval between the two ends is 17 bases.